One and the same sample provided the 10 T cell receptor beta chains below, sequenced in a study of cytomegalovirus exposure and HLA in healthy donors. Vbeta (60) and Jbeta (13) primers were used in the PCR. The data were produced by immunoSEQ multiplex PCR, yet TCRdb's version contains in-frame clones alone and is incomplete. The table records approximately 200,000 clones, 75% to 80% of them present only once. Sequenced sample: PBMCs. These receptors originate from a man in his late teens or twenties in good health and CMV-seronegative.

The chain recombines TRBV6-5 with TRBJ1-5; D gene ambiguous. The germline CDR1 and CDR2 sequences are MNHEY and SVGAGI. The CDR3 loop spans 14 amino acids. The V and J ends lost 6 bases and 5 bases respectively, with 14 bases between them. The CDR3 reads CASSRGRYDQPQHF. The CDR3 DNA reads as TGTGCCAGCAGCCGTGGCCGATATGATCAGCCCCAGCATTTT.

In this sample, this clone turned up a few times. The rearrangement links TRBV5-6 to TRBJ2-4; D call uncertain. Germline assignment: CDR1 SGHDT and CDR2 YYEEEE. CDR3 length: 16 amino acids. V lost 2 bases, J lost 1 base, and 13 bases lay in between. The CDR3 sequence is CASSFVLPGAKNIQYF. For the CDR3, the DNA is TGTGCCAGCAGCTTTGTTCTTCCCGGGGCCAAAAACATTCAGTACTTC.

The chain couples TRBV25-1 to TRBJ1-1; D unresolved. Trimming cost V 7 bases and J 8 bases, with 11 bases left between them. CDR1 is MGHDK, CDR2 SYGVNS, per germline. The CDR3 has 11 residues. DNA of the CDR3: TGTGCCAGCACCCTCGGCAGGGAAGCTTTCTTT. Translating gives CASTLGREAFF. Variable domain in full (rest from reference TRBV25-1 and TRBJ1-1): EADIYQTPRYLVIGTGKKITLECSQTMGHDKMYWYQQDPGMELHLIHYSYGVNSTEKGDLSSESTVSRIRTEHFPLTLESARPSHTSQYLCASTLGREAFFGQGTRLTVV.

This clone was picked up a small number of times. The chain couples TRBV5-1 to TRBJ2-5; D perhaps matches TRBD1 (6 bases). The CDR3 totals 16 residues. The germline V gene has CDR1 SGHRS and CDR2 YFSETQ. The V and J ends lost 4 bases and 1 base respectively, with 17 bases between them. The CDR3 DNA reads as TGCGCCAGCAGCCCCGGACAGATTTGGGCCCAAGAGACCCAGTACTTC. Translated: CASSPGQIWAQETQYF.

The chain employs TRBV19 and TRBJ1-5, with 10 positions matching TRBD1. CDR3 length: 16 residues. The V gene end was trimmed by 0 bases and the J gene end by 9 bases; junction bases not matched to a gene: 8. CDR1 and CDR2 from the germline V gene are LNHDA and SQIVND (reference sequence). The CDR3: CASSIEGDRGVMPQHF. The CDR3 region has the DNA TGTGCCAGTAGTATAGAAGGGGACAGGGGAGTCATGCCCCAGCATTTT.

The chain links TRBV6-5 to TRBJ2-7; no clear D. This CDR3 has 13 amino acids. Germline V CDR1 and CDR2: MNHEY, SVGAGI. V was shortened by 8 bases and J by 2 bases, with 13 bases between the two germline ends. CDR3 sequence (DNA): TGTGCCAGCGAGGCCGGAGTTGCCTACGAGCAGTACTTC. Translation: CASEAGVAYEQYF.

V is TRBV28 and J is TRBJ2-1; D possibly corresponds to TRBD2 (5 bases). Germline V lookup: CDR1 MDHEN, CDR2 SYDVKM. The CDR3 has 14 amino acids. V gave up 6 bases and J gave up 7 bases, with 16 bases separating them. CDR3 bases: TGTGCCAGCAGAGGCGGGTCATTCAGGAATGAGCAGTTCTTC. Its translation: CASRGGSFRNEQFF.

The chain employs TRBV4-1 and TRBJ2-3, with D uncertain. Between the trimmed V and J ends, which lost 0 bases and 2 bases, there was a span of 15 bases. This CDR3 contains 17 residues. Germline CDR1 is MGHRA and CDR2 is YSYEKL. The CDR3 DNA is TGCGCCAGCAGCCAAGATCCGTGGCAGGCTTTCACAGATACGCAGTATTTT. Translation gives CASSQDPWQAFTDTQYF.

V and J are TRBV7-2 and TRBJ1-1; possibly TRBD1 for D (5 bases). Trimming took off 5 bases at V and 4 bases at J, with 14 bases between the two ends. Germline assignment: CDR1 SGHTA and CDR2 FQGNSA. The CDR3 totals 14 residues. The CDR3 coding sequence is TGTGCCAGCAGCGTGACAGCGCTGGGCACTGAAGCTTTCTTT. Its translation: CASSVTALGTEAFF.

V and J are TRBV18 and TRBJ2-3; unclear D gene. Germline loops: CDR1 KGHSH, CDR2 LQKENI. CDR3 size: 17 residues. Deletions cut 3 bases from V and 3 bases from J, with 19 bases between. The CDR3 nucleotides read TGTGCCAGCTCACCCTTGTCCAGACAAGGTGGTACAGATACGCAGTATTTT. The encoded protein is CASSPLSRQGGTDTQYF.